This TCR beta chain was identified during a study of spatial heterogeneity in lung cancer. The CDR3 runs 13 residues. The germline gives CDR1 SEHNR, CDR2 FQNEAQ (reference sequence). V shed 5 bases and J shed 6 bases, with 14 bases lying between them. This clonotype was observed many times. TCRdb used MiXCR to reprocess the 5' RACE reads, holding one entry per CDR3 protein. The sample has about 47,000 distinct CDR3 sequences, approximately 12% seen once. Documented time point: blood at routine non-recurrence follow-up after resection. This TCR came from a male donor with early-stage non-small cell lung cancer. This sequence joins TRBV7-9 and TRBJ2-7; possible D gene TRBD2, 6 bases. The material sequenced was PBMCs, taken at follow-up. The CDR3 loop reads CASSQRDFFEQYF. The CDR3 nucleotides are TGTGCCAGCAGCCAAAGGGACTTCTTCGAGCAGTACTTC.